Presented here are 25 T cell receptor beta chains from one specimen sequenced in a study of identical twins. In TCRdb, the 5' RACE reads were re-called with MiXCR into one record per CDR3 protein. The table lists 450,000 or so distinct CDR3 sequences, over 11% of them singletons. This sample was shared with a second study, whose subject was yellow fever vaccine responses in identical twins.

Sequenced material: CD4+ T cells sorted from blood. These receptors all stem from a woman between 18 and 29 years old in good health.

This chain connects TRBV15 to TRBJ1-6; a weak D match, TRBD1 (5 bases). Germline lookup yields CDR1 LNHNV and CDR2 YYDKDF (reference sequence). Trimming stripped 8 bases from V and 9 bases from J, with 11 bases between. The CDR3 has 12 residues. The CDR3, as DNA: TGTGCCACCGGGAAGGGGCTTTCACCCCTCCACTTT. Translated: CATGKGLSPLHF.

This clonotype was counted between two and nine times. This chain joins TRBV6-2 or TRBV6-3 and TRBJ2-7, with 10 bases aligning to TRBD1. The CDR3 runs to 14 residues. The V gene end was trimmed by 6 bases and the J gene end by 3 bases; junction bases not matched to a gene: 5. From germline, CDR1 is MNHEY and CDR2 SVGEGT. The CDR3 here is CASRRDRGSYEQYF. For the CDR3, the DNA is TGTGCCAGCAGACGGGACAGGGGTAGCTACGAGCAGTACTTC.

The rearrangement links TRBV7-2 to TRBJ2-7, with D hard to call. Germline-derived CDR1 and CDR2 are SGHTA and FQGNSA. V shed 0 bases and J shed 5 bases, with 11 bases lying between them. The CDR3 covers 14 residues. Here the CDR3 DNA reads TGTGCCAGCAGCTTAGCCCGCCGGCGTGACGAGCAGTACTTC. The encoded protein is CASSLARRRDEQYF.

This clonotype was counted only a few times. V is TRBV4-1 and J is TRBJ2-5; the D is unclear. The ends were cut back, 0 bases at V and 7 bases at J, with 9 bases in the middle. This CDR3 has 13 residues. Germline V gene data show CDR1 as MGHRA and CDR2 as YSYEKL. CDR3 amino acids: CASSQETRGTQYF. As DNA, the CDR3 is TGCGCCAGCAGCCAAGAAACGAGAGGGACCCAGTACTTC.

Only a few counts were recorded for this clonotype. The chain joins TRBV4-3 to TRBJ2-3, with unresolved D. The germline CDR1 and CDR2 sequences are LGHNA and YSLEER. The V and J ends lost 4 bases and 0 bases respectively, with 11 bases between them. This CDR3 contains 15 residues. The CDR3 region is CASSPGPISTDTQYF. The CDR3, as DNA: TGCGCCAGCAGCCCTGGGCCAATTAGCACAGATACGCAGTATTTT.

This clonotype was observed many times. V gene TRBV5-6 combines with J gene TRBJ2-4; the match to TRBD1 covers 8 bases. The CDR3 runs 14 residues. Trimming took 0 bases from V and 6 from J; bases not matched to a gene: 2. Germline V gene data show CDR1 as SGHDT and CDR2 as YYEEEE. The DNA for the CDR3 is TGTGCCAGCAGCTTGGTGGGACAGGCAAACATTCAGTACTTC. Translated, it gives CASSLVGQANIQYF.

This chain joins TRBV2 and TRBJ2-1; a weak D match, TRBD2 (6 bases). The germline V and J ends were trimmed by 7 bases and 2 bases, with 15 bases remaining between them. The CDR3 is 15 residues long. Germline CDR1 is SNHLY and CDR2 is FYNNEI. This CDR3 reads CASKTSRTTYNEQFF. For the CDR3, the DNA is TGTGCCAGCAAAACTAGCCGGACAACCTACAATGAGCAGTTCTTC.

This clonotype was seen only a few times. The V gene is TRBV5-5, the J gene TRBJ2-2, with D possibly being TRBD2 (5 bases). In germline, CDR1 is SGHKS, CDR2 YYEKEE (reference sequence). The CDR3 spans 13 residues. V lost 4 bases and J lost 5, with 9 bases in between. CDR3 sequence reads: CASSGLHTGELFF. CDR3 nucleotide sequence: TGTGCCAGCAGCGGACTTCATACCGGGGAGCTGTTTTTT.

This clonotype was counted only a few times. V usage is TRBV6-5 and J usage is TRBJ2-1; 8 positions match TRBD2. The CDR3 consists of 15 residues. Germline CDR1 MNHEY, CDR2 SVGAGI. The junction had 9 bases not matched to a gene; V was cut back by 5 bases and J by 6 bases. The CDR3 spells CASSHGLAIPNEQFF. In DNA, the CDR3 is TGTGCCAGCAGTCACGGACTAGCAATCCCCAATGAGCAGTTCTTC.

Many counts were recorded for this clonotype. The gene calls are TRBV5-1 and TRBJ2-2; D call uncertain. The CDR3 runs 15 residues. CDR1 and CDR2 (germline): SGHRS, YFSETQ. V lost 0 bases to trimming and J lost 2 bases, with 8 bases between them. The CDR3 is CASSLAAANTGELFF. The CDR3 DNA follows: TGCGCCAGCAGCTTGGCTGCAGCTAACACCGGGGAGCTGTTTTTT.

This clonotype showed up just a few times. V is TRBV3-1 and J is TRBJ2-5; tentatively, D is TRBD1 (6 bases). V shed 5 bases and J shed 5 bases, with 21 bases lying between them. The CDR3 spans 16 residues. Germline lookup yields CDR1 LGHDT and CDR2 YNNKEL (reference sequence). The CDR3 region is CASSFRDKQFGETQYF. The CDR3 DNA sequence: TGTGCCAGCAGCTTCAGGGACAAACAATTCGGGGAGACCCAGTACTTC.

This clonotype was observed a handful of times. This rearrangement joins TRBV20-1 to TRBJ2-7; TRBD2 matches at 8 bases. Per germline, CDR1 DFQATT and CDR2 SNEGSKA (reference sequence). The CDR3 covers 15 residues. The trim removed 0 bases at V and 2 bases at J, leaving 6 bases unmatched. CDR3 loop: CSAREGGGGTYEQYF. The CDR3 bases are TGCAGTGCTAGAGAGGGGGGCGGGGGGACCTACGAGCAGTACTTC.

The chain is built from TRBV6-2 or TRBV6-3 and TRBJ2-7; D possibly uses TRBD1 or TRBD2 (5 bases each). Germline V lookup: CDR1 MNHEY, CDR2 SVGEGT. The V gene lost 7 bases and the J gene lost 4 bases, with 26 bases spanning the gap. This CDR3 region has 17 residues. The CDR3 sequence is CASKKPRDRGIAYEQYF. The CDR3 nucleotides are TGTGCCAGCAAAAAACCCAGGGACCGGGGAATTGCGTACGAGCAGTACTTC.

The chain is built from TRBV12-3 or TRBV12-4 and TRBJ1-5; TRBD1 matches 10 bases. The V and J ends lost 6 bases and 5 bases, in that order; junction bases with no gene match: 7. This CDR3 spans 15 amino acids. In DNA form, the CDR3 reads TGTGCCAGCAGCAGGGGACAGGGGCAGCATCAGCCCCAGCATTTT. This sequence encodes CASSRGQGQHQPQHF.

The rearrangement links TRBV2 to TRBJ2-3; 9 bases align to TRBD1. After removal of 5 bases from V and 3 bases from J, the junction contained 6 bases not matched to a gene. This CDR3 spans 15 amino acids. Germline V gene data show CDR1 as SNHLY and CDR2 as FYNNEI. This chain's CDR3 is CASSYDRGKTDTQYF. CDR3 in DNA: TGTGCCAGCAGTTACGACAGGGGGAAAACAGATACGCAGTATTTT.

The sample holds a few counts of this clonotype. The chain is built from TRBV7-2 and TRBJ2-4; D possibly corresponds to TRBD2 (6 bases). V shed 2 bases and J shed 8 bases, with 13 bases lying between them. Looked up from germline, CDR1 is SGHTA and CDR2 is FQGNSA. The CDR3 runs 14 residues. The CDR3 sequence is CASSLNPGGDIQYF. In DNA, the CDR3 is TGTGCCAGCAGCTTAAATCCAGGAGGGGACATTCAGTACTTC.

The table lists this clonotype with many counts. This sequence joins TRBV29-1 and TRBJ1-1, with D unresolved. CDR1 is SQVTM and CDR2 is ANQGSEA in the germline V gene. The length of the CDR3 is 11 residues. V lost 7 bases, J lost 1 base, and 7 bases lay in between. CDR3 sequence reads: CSGLQNTEAFF. CDR3 bases: TGCAGCGGACTGCAGAACACTGAAGCTTTCTTT.

This clonotype was seen only a few times. The DNA of the CDR3 is TGTGCCAGCAGTGGGGGCCGGGCTAGCGGGGGGAATGAGCAGTTCTTC. It encodes CASSGGRASGGNEQFF. This chain uses TRBV2 with TRBJ2-1, with 11 bases that match TRBD2. The CDR3 is made up of 16 amino acids. Looked up from germline, CDR1 is SNHLY and CDR2 is FYNNEI. The junction had 9 bases not matched to a gene; V was cut back by 4 bases and J by 7 bases.

The gene calls are TRBV28 and TRBJ2-2, with 10 bases lining up with TRBD2. J lost 5 bases, V lost 9 bases, and 9 bases had no gene match. The CDR3 spans 15 residues. Germline loops: CDR1 MDHEN, CDR2 SYDVKM. DNA of the CDR3: TGTGCCAGTTGTATAGCGGGAGGTGTTACCGGGGAGCTGTTTTTT. It yields the protein CASCIAGGVTGELFF.

As regards this clonotype: The junction departs from germline at one end; a sequencing error may be responsible. J is TRBJ2-7 and V is TRBV20-1, with D uncertain. The CDR3 is 14 residues long. In germline, CDR1 is DFQATT, CDR2 SNEGSKA (reference sequence). CDR3 amino acids: CSASGLASNYVQYF. The DNA of the CDR3 is TGCAGTGCATCTGGGTTAGCCTCTAATTACGTGCAGTACTTC.

This clonotype showed up just a few times. This chain links TRBV11-1 with TRBJ2-6; D perhaps matches TRBD1 (6 bases). V gave up 0 bases and J gave up 0 bases, with 12 bases separating them. The CDR3 is made up of 18 amino acids. From germline, CDR1 is SGHAT and CDR2 FQDESV (reference sequence). CDR3 sequence reads: CASSLAGQKASGANVLTF. The CDR3 nucleotides are TGTGCCAGCAGCTTAGCAGGACAGAAAGCCTCTGGGGCCAACGTCCTGACTTTC.

The chain links TRBV2 to TRBJ2-2; 8 nucleotides agree with TRBD2. The CDR3 loop spans 14 amino acids. The V and J ends lost 6 bases and 2 bases, in that order; junction bases with no gene match: 2. Germline assignment: CDR1 SNHLY and CDR2 FYNNEI. The CDR3 is CASRGTRNTGELFF. Here the CDR3 DNA reads TGTGCCAGCAGAGGGACTAGAAACACCGGGGAGCTGTTTTTT.

This clonotype was observed a few times. The rearrangement uses TRBV6-2 or TRBV6-3 and TRBJ2-5, with D perhaps TRBD2 (6 bases). Trimming pared 6 bases from V and 5 bases from J, leaving 13 bases between. CDR3 size: 13 residues. The V gene's germline CDR1 is MNHEY and CDR2 SVGEGT. The DNA of the CDR3 is TGTGCCAGCAGCTTACTAGCATCGGAGACCCAGTACTTC. Its protein product is CASSLLASETQYF.

This clonotype was detected many times. The gene calls are TRBV12-3 or TRBV12-4 and TRBJ2-7; no clear D gene. CDR3 length equals 12 residues. V gave up 6 bases and J gave up 0 bases, with 6 bases separating them. This CDR3 is CASRLSSYEQYF. CDR3 coding DNA: TGTGCCAGCAGGCTTAGCTCCTACGAGCAGTACTTC.

This clonotype was counted only a few times. This chain links TRBV12-3 or TRBV12-4 with TRBJ2-3, with 9 bases that match TRBD2. This CDR3 region has 17 residues. V shed 6 bases and J 1 base; nucleotides not matched to a gene: 11. The CDR3 region is CASSLGVAGGGTDTQYF. In nucleotides, the CDR3 is TGTGCCAGCAGCCTAGGTGTGGCGGGAGGGGGCACAGATACGCAGTATTTT.